These T cell receptor beta chains were read from a single sample in a study of blood T cell repertoires in COVID-19. The table came from immunoSEQ multiplex PCR; TCRdb's copy has only in-frame clones and leaves some out. The sample contains 130,000 to 150,000 clones, around 80% of which appear only once. The sequenced sample was peripheral blood. All receptors come from a human donor with acute or convalescent COVID-19. The donor label of this sample is uncertain. The CDR3 runs from the conserved cysteine through the conserved F or W.

v_call: TRBV14
j_call: TRBJ1-3
cdr3_aa: CASSQDKGRHSSGNTIYF

v_call: TRBV7-2
j_call: TRBJ2-5
cdr3_aa: CASSLDGSGGPRTQYF

v_call: TRBV4-1
j_call: TRBJ2-7
cdr3_aa: CASSQGLYEQYF

v_call: TRBV20-1
j_call: TRBJ2-1
cdr3_aa: CSASKFGGGWENEQFF

v_call: TRBV6-5
j_call: TRBJ2-7
cdr3_aa: CASRFRDSPYEQYF

v_call: TRBV7-8
j_call: TRBJ2-7
cdr3_aa: CASSFIGHEQYF

v_call: TRBV10-3
j_call: TRBJ2-3
cdr3_aa: CAISESTSGGSSTDTQYF

v_call: TRBV27
j_call: TRBJ2-7
cdr3_aa: CASSFRDRDREQYF

v_call: TRBV20-1
j_call: TRBJ2-7
cdr3_aa: CSASNGLAGGREQYF

v_call: TRBV11-2
j_call: TRBJ2-3
cdr3_aa: CASSPLVRGMSTDTQYF

v_call: TRBV7-7
j_call: TRBJ2-7
cdr3_aa: CASSSGTGSYEQYF

v_call: TRBV10-3
j_call: TRBJ2-1
cdr3_aa: CAISDNSGTGYNEQFF

v_call: TRBV7-2
j_call: TRBJ2-3
cdr3_aa: CASSQGLAASTDTQYF

v_call: TRBV6-5
j_call: TRBJ2-5
cdr3_aa: CASSSGTGGGETQYF

v_call: TRBV6-2/TRBV6-3
j_call: TRBJ1-2
cdr3_aa: CASSYPEGTARAGYTF

v_call: TRBV12-3/TRBV12-4
j_call: TRBJ1-1
cdr3_aa: CASSASQGEAFF

v_call: TRBV7-3
j_call: TRBJ1-6
cdr3_aa: CASSLGDSNSPLHF

v_call: TRBV7-2
j_call: TRBJ2-2
cdr3_aa: CASSRGRDRGTGELFF

v_call: TRBV6-5
j_call: TRBJ1-2
cdr3_aa: CASSYPGQGIYGYTF

v_call: TRBV12-3/TRBV12-4
j_call: TRBJ1-2
cdr3_aa: CASSRTGSYGYTF

v_call: TRBV6-5
j_call: TRBJ1-6
cdr3_aa: CASSYTGVKSPLHF

v_call: TRBV19
j_call: TRBJ2-2
cdr3_aa: CASSTAGGRSPGELFF